Following are 14 T cell receptor beta chains from one sample sequenced in a study of cytomegalovirus exposure and HLA in healthy donors. The PCR ran on 60 Vbeta and 13 Jbeta primers. TCRdb's copy holds only in-frame clones and misses some; the assay was immunoSEQ multiplex PCR. The table lists 100,000 to 150,000 clones, about 80% of them singletons, with under 2% in the top ten. Sequenced: PBMCs. The receptors originated from a man in his late teens or twenties in good health and CMV-seronegative.

This sequence joins TRBV19 and TRBJ1-2; 9 nucleotides agree with TRBD1. CDR1 is LNHDA and CDR2 is SQIVND in the germline V gene (reference sequence). The V and J ends lost 1 base and 8 bases, in that order; junction bases with no gene match: 8. The CDR3 is made up of 15 amino acids. CDR3 DNA sequence: TGTGCCAGTAGTATAGTGTCGGGACAGGGAATGGGCTACACCTTC. This codes for CASSIVSGQGMGYTF.

The V call is TRBV7-8, the J call TRBJ1-3, with 7 positions matching TRBD1. V gave up 4 bases and J gave up 0 bases; unmatched junction bases: 6. The CDR3 loop spans 16 amino acids. CDR1 is SGHVS, CDR2 FQNEAQ, per germline. The CDR3 loop is CASSSTGPSSGNTIYF. CDR3 coding DNA: TGTGCCAGCAGCTCGACAGGGCCCAGCTCTGGAAACACCATATATTTT.

The CDR3 protein is CASSLGGAGGGNGYTF. The CDR3, as DNA: TGTGCCAGCAGCTTAGGGGGGGCAGGGGGCGGGAATGGCTACACCTTC. The gene calls are TRBV7-2 and TRBJ1-2; 8 bases align to TRBD1. This CDR3 has 16 amino acids. The germline CDR1 and CDR2 sequences are SGHTA and FQGNSA. Trimming removed 1 base from V and 6 bases from J; junction bases left unmatched: 10.

The sample holds a few counts of this clone. The chain employs TRBV7-3 and TRBJ2-1, with TRBD2 as a possible D gene (6 bases). Germline loops: CDR1 SGHTA, CDR2 FQGTGA. The V gene lost 2 bases and the J gene lost 10 bases, with 9 bases spanning the gap. This CDR3 is 12 amino acids long. CDR3 protein: CASSLAAGEQFF. The CDR3 DNA sequence: TGTGCCAGCAGCTTAGCGGCGGGGGAGCAGTTCTTC. The variable domain in full, with the rest retrieved from reference TRBV7-3 and TRBJ2-1, is GAGVSQTPSNKVTEKGKYVELRCDPISGHTALYWYRQSLGQGPEFLIYFQGTGAADDSGLPNDRFFAVRPEGSVSTLKIQRTERGDSAVYLCASSLAAGEQFFGPGTRLTVL.

V is TRBV27 and J is TRBJ2-7; D not resolved. The ends were cut back, 4 bases at V and 7 bases at J, with 14 bases in the middle. Germline V gene lookup returns CDR1 MNHEY and CDR2 SMNVEV (reference sequence). The length of the CDR3 is 13 residues. In nucleotides, the CDR3 is TGTGCCAGCAGTTCGAACCTGGTTCGGGAGCAGTACTTC. Translation: CASSSNLVREQYF.

V gene TRBV5-1 combines with J gene TRBJ1-4; 8 positions match TRBD1. This CDR3 comprises 16 residues. Germline V lookup: CDR1 SGHRS, CDR2 YFSETQ. V shed 0 bases, J shed 8 bases, and the junction held 9 bases outside the gene matches. The CDR3: CASSLGQGKSREKLFF. DNA for the CDR3: TGCGCCAGCAGCTTGGGACAGGGGAAGTCGAGAGAAAAACTGTTTTTT.

This chain connects TRBV11-2 to TRBJ2-2, with 9 bases lining up with TRBD1. This CDR3 is built from 16 residues. Germline values: CDR1 SGHAT, CDR2 FQNNGV. With 5 bases clipped from V and 8 bases from J, the junction kept 12 bases outside the gene matches. Here the CDR3 DNA reads TGTGCCAGCAGCCCCCGGGACAGGGTGACCAAGGGGGAGCTGTTTTTT. It is translated as CASSPRDRVTKGELFF.

The chain couples TRBV6-5 to TRBJ2-5, with TRBD1 identical over 9 bases. Germline-derived CDR1 and CDR2 are MNHEY and SVGAGI. CDR3 size: 14 residues. J gave up 11 bases and V 3 bases, and 10 bases lay outside the gene matches. CDR3 in DNA: TGTGCCAGCAGTTATGTGGGACAGGGAATAGAGCAGTACTTC. Translated, it gives CASSYVGQGIEQYF.

This clone was recorded only once. V and J are TRBV4-1 and TRBJ2-3; possible D gene TRBD1, 6 bases. CDR1 MGHRA and CDR2 YSYEKL come from the germline V gene. CDR3 length: 16 residues. Trimming removed 3 bases at V and 0 bases at J, with 13 bases between. DNA of the CDR3: TGCGCCAGCAGCCACGAATCGACAGGAAGCACAGATACGCAGTATTTT. It encodes CASSHESTGSTDTQYF.

There are a few counts of this clone. The chain is built from TRBV10-3 and TRBJ1-2; no firm D call. Germline V gives CDR1 ENHRY, CDR2 SYGVKD. The CDR3 loop spans 12 amino acids. V lost 8 bases and J 4 bases, leaving 11 bases between the germline ends. CDR3 region: CAILEGSYGYTF. CDR3 nucleotides: TGTGCCATCTTGGAGGGATCCTATGGCTACACCTTC.

This rearrangement joins TRBV10-1 to TRBJ2-3; 10 bases line up with TRBD1. Germline loops: CDR1 WNHNN, CDR2 SYGVQD (reference sequence). The CDR3 is made up of 17 amino acids. Trimming at V came to 6 bases and at J to 5 bases, leaving 14 bases not matched to a gene. CDR3 loop: CASSEPGQGFLVDTQYF. The DNA of the CDR3 is TGCGCCAGCAGCGAACCGGGACAGGGGTTTTTGGTAGATACGCAGTATTTT.

The V and J genes are TRBV29-1 and TRBJ1-2; 8 bases match TRBD1. The CDR3 extends over 13 amino acids. Trimming at V came to 6 bases and at J to 8 bases, leaving 11 bases not matched to a gene. From germline, CDR1 is SQVTM and CDR2 ANQGSEA. The CDR3 coding sequence is TGCAGCGTATTAGGACAGGGCATTCGAGGCTACACCTTC. Translation gives CSVLGQGIRGYTF.

The chain recombines TRBV6-5 with TRBJ1-6, with D maybe TRBD1 (6 bases). The V gene lost 5 bases and the J gene lost 4 bases, with 9 bases spanning the gap. The germline CDR1 and CDR2 sequences are MNHEY and SVGAGI. The CDR3 runs to 14 residues. This CDR3 is CASSLRGYNSPLHF. CDR3 in DNA: TGTGCCAGCAGTCTCAGGGGATATAATTCACCCCTCCACTTT.

The gene calls are TRBV7-2 and TRBJ2-5, with D possibly being TRBD2 (6 bases). CDR1 SGHTA and CDR2 FQGNSA come from the germline V gene. Trimming left V 1 base short and J 7 bases short, with 22 bases between. The CDR3 is 17 residues long. The DNA for the CDR3 is TGTGCCAGCAGCTTAGAGAATGGCGGGCCGGCCGGGAGGACCCAGTACTTC. Residues: CASSLENGGPAGRTQYF.